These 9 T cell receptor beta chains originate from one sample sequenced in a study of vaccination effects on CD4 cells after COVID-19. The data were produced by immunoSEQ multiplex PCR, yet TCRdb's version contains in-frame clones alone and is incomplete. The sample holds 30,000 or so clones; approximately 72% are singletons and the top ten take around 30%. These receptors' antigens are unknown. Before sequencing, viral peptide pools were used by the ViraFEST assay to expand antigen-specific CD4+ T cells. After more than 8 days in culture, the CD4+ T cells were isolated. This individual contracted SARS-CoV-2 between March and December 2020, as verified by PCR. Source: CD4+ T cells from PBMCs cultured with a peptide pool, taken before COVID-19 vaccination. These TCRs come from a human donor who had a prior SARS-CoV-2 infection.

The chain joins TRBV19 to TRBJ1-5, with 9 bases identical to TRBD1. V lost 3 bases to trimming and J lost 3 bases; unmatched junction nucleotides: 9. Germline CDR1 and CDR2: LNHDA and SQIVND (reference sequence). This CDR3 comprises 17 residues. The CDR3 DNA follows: TGTGCCAGTAGTATTGGCTTGGGACAGGGCTACAATCAGCCCCAGCATTTT. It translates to CASSIGLGQGYNQPQHF. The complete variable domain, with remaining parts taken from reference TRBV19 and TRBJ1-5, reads DGGITQSPKYLFRKEGQNVTLSCEQNLNHDAMYWYRQDPGQGLRLIYYSQIVNDFQKGDIAEGYSVSREKKESFPLTVTSAQKNPTAFYLCASSIGLGQGYNQPQHFGDGTRLSIL.

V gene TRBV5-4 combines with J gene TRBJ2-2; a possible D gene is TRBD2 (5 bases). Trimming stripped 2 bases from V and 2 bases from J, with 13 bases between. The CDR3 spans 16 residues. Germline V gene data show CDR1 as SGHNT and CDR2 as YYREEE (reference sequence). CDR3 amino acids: CASSFQWEFNTGELFF. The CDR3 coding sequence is TGTGCCAGCAGCTTCCAATGGGAGTTCAACACCGGGGAGCTGTTTTTT.

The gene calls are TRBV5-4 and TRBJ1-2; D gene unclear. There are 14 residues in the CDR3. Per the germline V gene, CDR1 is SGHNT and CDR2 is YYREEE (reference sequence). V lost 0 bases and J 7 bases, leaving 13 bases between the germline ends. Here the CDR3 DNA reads TGTGCCAGCAGCTTGGGGGTCGAGGCCGTTGGCTACACCTTC. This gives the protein CASSLGVEAVGYTF.

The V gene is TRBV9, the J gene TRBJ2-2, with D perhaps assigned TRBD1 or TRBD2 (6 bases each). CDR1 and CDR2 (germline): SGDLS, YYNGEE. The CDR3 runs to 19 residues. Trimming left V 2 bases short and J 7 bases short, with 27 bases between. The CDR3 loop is CASSVPTVGGQLAHGELFF. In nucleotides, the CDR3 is TGTGCCAGCAGCGTTCCTACGGTGGGGGGCCAACTGGCCCACGGGGAGCTGTTTTTT.

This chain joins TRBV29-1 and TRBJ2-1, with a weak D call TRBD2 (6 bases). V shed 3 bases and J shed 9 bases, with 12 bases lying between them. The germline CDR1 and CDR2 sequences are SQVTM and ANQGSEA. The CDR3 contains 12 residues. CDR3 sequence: CSVDVGGFEQFF. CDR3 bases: TGCAGCGTTGATGTGGGAGGTTTTGAGCAGTTCTTC.

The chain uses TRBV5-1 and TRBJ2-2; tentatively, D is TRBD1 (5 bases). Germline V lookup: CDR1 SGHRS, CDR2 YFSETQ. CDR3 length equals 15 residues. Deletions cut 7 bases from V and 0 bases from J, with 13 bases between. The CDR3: CASGRAMTNTGELFF. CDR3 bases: TGCGCCAGCGGCAGGGCGATGACGAACACCGGGGAGCTGTTTTTT.

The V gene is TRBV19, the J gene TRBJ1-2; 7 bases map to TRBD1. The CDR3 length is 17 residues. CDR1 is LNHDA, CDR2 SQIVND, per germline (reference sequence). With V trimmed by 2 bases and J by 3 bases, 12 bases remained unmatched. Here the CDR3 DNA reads TGTGCCAGTAGTATACCAGGGACAGTCGGAAGGGACTATGGCTACACCTTC. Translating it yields CASSIPGTVGRDYGYTF. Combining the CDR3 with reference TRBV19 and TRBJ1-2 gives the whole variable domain DGGITQSPKYLFRKEGQNVTLSCEQNLNHDAMYWYRQDPGQGLRLIYYSQIVNDFQKGDIAEGYSVSREKKESFPLTVTSAQKNPTAFYLCASSIPGTVGRDYGYTFGSGTRLTVV.

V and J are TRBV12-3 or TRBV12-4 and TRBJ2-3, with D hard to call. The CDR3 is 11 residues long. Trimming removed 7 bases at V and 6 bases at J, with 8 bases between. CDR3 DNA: TGTGCCAGCACCTCCTACGATACGCAGTATTTT. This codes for CASTSYDTQYF.

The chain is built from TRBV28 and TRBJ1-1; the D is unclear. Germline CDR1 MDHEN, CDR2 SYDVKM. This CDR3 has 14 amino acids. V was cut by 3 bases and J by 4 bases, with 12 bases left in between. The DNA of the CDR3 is TGTGCCAGCAGTTTCCCAGGAACGGTCACTGAAGCTTTCTTT. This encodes CASSFPGTVTEAFF. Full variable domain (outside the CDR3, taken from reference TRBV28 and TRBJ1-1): DVKVTQSSRYLVKRTGEKVFLECVQDMDHENMFWYRQDPGLGLRLIYFSYDVKMKEKGDIPEGYSVSREKKERFSLILESASTNQTSMYLCASSFPGTVTEAFFGQGTRLTVV.